A selection of T cell receptor beta chains follows, all from one sample in a study of blood T cell repertoires in COVID-19. The method was immunoSEQ multiplex PCR; TCRdb's version includes in-frame clones alone and lacks a portion of them. This table holds around 250,000 clones, approximately 86% found once. The sample was PBMCs or T cells enriched from blood (not recorded which). The receptors originated from a woman aged 45-65 years who had recovered from COVID-19. The CDR3 runs from the conserved cysteine through the conserved F or W. Fields, in order: J gene, clone size, D gene, V gene, CDR3 DNA, CDR3 protein. D genes are given only for firm matches. The size of a clone is reported for some rows only, either as once, few or many, or as a class for expanded clones.

TRBJ2-7,.,TRBD2,TRBV18,TGTGCCAGCTCACCGGCGGGAGGGTACGAGCAGTACTTC,CASSPAGGYEQYF
TRBJ2-2,.,.,TRBV13,TGTGCCAGCAGCCGCAGGGGCGAGAACACCGGGGAGCTGTTTTTT,CASSRRGENTGELFF
TRBJ2-5,.,TRBD2,TRBV9,TGTGCCAGCAGCCTAGCGGGAGCTGATTGGGAGACCCAGTACTTC,CASSLAGADWETQYF
TRBJ2-5,.,.,TRBV27,TGTGCCAGCAGTTTATCCGTCGGGGGAAGTGTGGACTTC,CASSLSVGGSVDF
TRBJ1-2,.,.,TRBV28,TGTGCCAGCAGTTCCCCACAGACAGAGCCTAACTATGGCTACACCTTC,CASSSPQTEPNYGYTF
TRBJ2-5,.,.,TRBV3-1/TRBV3-2,TGTGCCAGCAGCCAACACAGATCGGAAGAGACCCAGTACTTC,CASSQHRSEETQYF
TRBJ2-1,.,.,TRBV29-1,TGCAGCGTGGACACGGGAGTCCGTGGGAATGAGCAGTTCTTC,CSVDTGVRGNEQFF
TRBJ2-2,.,TRBD1,TRBV2,TGTGCCAGCAGTGAAGTACAGGGGACCGGGGAGCTGTTTTTT,CASSEVQGTGELFF
TRBJ2-3,once,TRBD2,TRBV28,TGTGCCAGCACTGCGAGCGGGAGACCCACAGATACGCAGTATTTT,CASTASGRPTDTQYF
TRBJ2-1,.,TRBD2,TRBV15,TGTGCCACCACCGGGAGGGCCTTCAATGAGCAGTTCTTC,CATTGRAFNEQFF
TRBJ2-3,.,TRBD1,TRBV7-9,TGTGCCAGCAGAAAGGGGACAGAGCCAGATACGCAGTATTTT,CASRKGTEPDTQYF
TRBJ2-7,.,.,TRBV4-1,TGCGCCAGCAGCCACCGGGACTCCGGAACCTACGAGCAGTACTTC,CASSHRDSGTYEQYF
TRBJ2-7,.,.,TRBV5-1,TGCGCCAGCAGCTTGGTTTGGGACACCTACGAGCAGTACTTC,CASSLVWDTYEQYF
TRBJ1-3,.,TRBD1,TRBV27,TGTGCCAGCAGTCAACAGGGGGTCAGTGGAAACACCATATATTTT,CASSQQGVSGNTIYF
TRBJ2-1,.,TRBD2,TRBV19,TGTGCCAGTAGTATAGGAGTTTGGGGAAAAGCGGGAGGGGGAATCTACAATGAGCAGTTCTTC,CASSIGVWGKAGGGIYNEQFF
TRBJ2-1,.,TRBD2,TRBV5-1,TGCGCCAGCAGCTTGGCTCGGACTAGCGATTACAATGAGCAGTTCTTC,CASSLARTSDYNEQFF
TRBJ1-3,.,TRBD1,TRBV18,TGTGCCAGCTCACCGAGAGGACAGGGAGGCTCTGGAAACACCATATATTTT,CASSPRGQGGSGNTIYF
TRBJ1-1,.,.,TRBV19,TGTGCCAGTAGTCCCAACAGCATGAACACTGAAGCTTTCTTT,CASSPNSMNTEAFF
TRBJ1-2,.,.,TRBV6-2/TRBV6-3,TGTGCCAGCAGTTACGGAGAGACAGTTTTATATGGCTACACCTTC,CASSYGETVLYGYTF
TRBJ2-6,.,TRBD1,TRBV27,TGTGCCAGCAAAACAGGGGAAACTGGGGCCAACGTCCTGACTTTC,CASKTGETGANVLTF
TRBJ1-1,.,.,TRBV29-1,TGCAGCGTTGGGAGGAGTGGGATGAACACTGAAGCTTTCTTT,CSVGRSGMNTEAFF
TRBJ1-1,once,.,TRBV7-2,TGTGCCAGCAGCTTCCTGGACTTGTCGGCTTTCTTT,CASSFLDLSAFF
TRBJ2-7,.,.,TRBV6-2/TRBV6-3,TGTGCCAGCAGTTACTCCCCAGGGGCGACGTCCTACGAGCAGTACTTC,CASSYSPGATSYEQYF
TRBJ2-7,.,TRBD2,TRBV10-3,TGTGCCATCAGTGGACGGGCGGGAGTTCAGTCGGAAGAGCAGTACTTC,CAISGRAGVQSEEQYF
TRBJ2-7,few,TRBD2,TRBV5-1,TGCGCCAGCAGCATAACTAGCGAGATCTACGAGCAGTACTTC,CASSITSEIYEQYF
TRBJ1-1,.,.,TRBV18,TGTGCCAGCTCACGTGGAGTGAACACTGAAGCTTTCTTT,CASSRGVNTEAFF
TRBJ2-7,.,.,TRBV2,TGTGCCAGCAATATGGATTCGGCAGGGTCCTACGAGCAGTACTTC,CASNMDSAGSYEQYF
TRBJ2-5,.,TRBD2,TRBV7-8,TGTGCCAGCAGCCTCTCCGGACTAGAAGAGACCCAGTACTTC,CASSLSGLEETQYF
TRBJ2-7,.,.,TRBV5-6,TGTGCCAGCAGCTTGGGCGGGATAAGTCTCGGAGAGCAGTACTTC,CASSLGGISLGEQYF
TRBJ2-4,.,.,TRBV9,TGTGCCAGCAGCGTAGATCTAGGAAACATTCAGTACTTC,CASSVDLGNIQYF
TRBJ2-5,.,TRBD2,TRBV4-1,TGCGCCAGCAGCCAAGATGGCGACGGGAGGGCCTCGGAGACCCAGTACTTC,CASSQDGDGRASETQYF
TRBJ1-5,.,.,TRBV19,TGTGCCAGTAGTATTCGGAGGGAAGGTCAGCCCCAGCATTTT,CASSIRREGQPQHF
TRBJ2-3,.,TRBD2,TRBV20-1,TGCAGTGCTAGTATCGTCGCGGGAGCGCAGTATTTT,CSASIVAGAQYF
TRBJ1-1,.,.,TRBV2,TGTGCCAGCAGTGTCAGGGAATCCACTGAAGCTTTCTTT,CASSVRESTEAFF
TRBJ1-5,.,TRBD1,TRBV28,TGTGCCAGCCAGGGGGATATCAATCAGCCCCAGCATTTT,CASQGDINQPQHF